This TCR beta chain was retrieved from a study of blood T cells in healthy people across ages. Trimming left V 1 base short and J 11 bases short, with 20 bases between. The CDR3 covers 14 residues. From germline, CDR1 is DFQATT and CDR2 SNEGSKA (reference sequence). For the second PCR, which ran for roughly 6 to 12 cycles, a sample-barcoded 5' primer and a J-beta primer mix were used. TCRdb called the 5' RACE reads again in MiXCR, with one record for every CDR3 protein. The data show some 1.4 million distinct CDR3 sequences, approximately 38% seen once. The rearrangement links TRBV20-1 to TRBJ2-5; D is undetermined. The material sequenced was blood. This clonotype originated in a woman aged 18-35 years in good health. In DNA form, the CDR3 reads TGCAGTGCTAGAGCCCGCAGCCCCGCTGGGCCGCAGTACTTC. Protein sequence: CSARARSPAGPQYF.